The count of the clone carrying this T cell receptor (beta chain) is one. Its antigen is undetermined. The same CDR3 also results from other DNA sequences found in this sample. Every bit of the isolated RNA underwent reverse transcription, so sequencing read expressed TCRB transcripts. Libraries were prepared by immunoSEQ multiplex PCR; TCRdb keeps only in-frame clonotypes and omits some of them. Seen here are under 850,000 clones, 10% to 15% observed once, and the top ten hold roughly 0.022%. This sample is drawn from a study of beta chain features in type 1 diabetes. Overall study results and limits: At VDJ recombination sites, type 1 diabetes patients had fewer insertions and more deleted nucleotides. All four CD4+ subsets from Type 1 diabetes patients carried moderately but significantly shorter TCRB CDR3s. PCR could preferentially amplify shorter templates, alike in patients and controls.

Trimming shortened V by 6 bases and J by 2 bases, and 4 bases separated the two germline ends. Germline CDR1 KGHSH, CDR2 LQKENI. The CDR3 is made up of 11 amino acids. The chain has TRBV18 and TRBJ2-5; no clear D gene. Sequenced material: naive CD4+ T cells from blood. The origin of this receptor is a young man with type 1 diabetes. CDR3 bases: TGTGCCAGCTCTGATCAAGAGACCCAGTACTTC. Translated: CASSDQETQYF.